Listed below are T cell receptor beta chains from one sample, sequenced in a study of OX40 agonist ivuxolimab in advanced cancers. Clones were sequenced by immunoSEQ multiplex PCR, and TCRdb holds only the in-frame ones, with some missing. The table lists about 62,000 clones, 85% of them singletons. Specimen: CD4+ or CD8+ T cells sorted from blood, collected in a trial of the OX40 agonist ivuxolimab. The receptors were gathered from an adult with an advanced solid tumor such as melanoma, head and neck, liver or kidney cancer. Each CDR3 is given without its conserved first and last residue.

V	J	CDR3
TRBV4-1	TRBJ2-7	ASSQTGGTSGATYEQY
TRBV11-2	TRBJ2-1	ASSRSLAGFYNEQF
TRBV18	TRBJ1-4	ASSRDLGLANEKLF
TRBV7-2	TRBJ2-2	ASKGWSRDAGELF
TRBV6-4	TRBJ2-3	ASSRTGGTDTQY
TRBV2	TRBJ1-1	ASSRQGLDAF
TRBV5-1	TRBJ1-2	ASSLGSYGYT
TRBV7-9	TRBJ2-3	ASSITTDTQY
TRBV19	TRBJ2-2	ASSRKTGTDSNTGELF
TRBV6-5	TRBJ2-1	ASSRGNSYNEQF
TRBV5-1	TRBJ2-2	ASSLAVQSGELF
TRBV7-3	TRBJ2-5	ASTLVGGGSGETQY
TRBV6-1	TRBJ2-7	ASSEPGRATYEQY
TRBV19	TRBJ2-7	ASSTSTGGSYEQY
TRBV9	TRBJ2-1	ASSVWRNSYNEQF
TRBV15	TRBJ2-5	ATSRDLGDWAVETQY